The 27 T cell receptor beta chains listed next were all sequenced from one sample in a study of cytomegalovirus exposure and HLA in healthy donors. Primers: 60 Vbeta forward and 13 Jbeta reverse. Libraries were prepared by immunoSEQ multiplex PCR; TCRdb keeps only in-frame clonotypes and omits some of them. Among more than 150,000 clones listed, about three quarters were seen once. The sample was PBMCs. Receptor source: a man aged 18 to 30 in good health and CMV-seronegative.

Details on this clone: Other DNA sequences in the sample encode the same CDR3. V gene TRBV7-8 combines with J gene TRBJ1-5; tentative D call: TRBD1 (5 bases). Trimming stripped 4 bases from V and 0 bases from J, with 10 bases between. This CDR3 comprises 15 residues. The germline CDR1 and CDR2 sequences are SGHVS and FQNEAQ. CDR3 coding DNA: TGTGCCAGCAGCTGGGACTTAGGTAGCAATCAGCCCCAGCATTTT. Translating it yields CASSWDLGSNQPQHF.

This chain connects TRBV11-2 to TRBJ1-2; 9 nucleotides agree with TRBD1. V lost 8 bases to trimming and J lost 4 bases; unmatched junction nucleotides: 11. CDR1 is SGHAT and CDR2 is FQNNGV in the germline V gene. The CDR3 contains 15 residues. CDR3: CASEPTVGQGYGYTF. Written as DNA, the CDR3 is TGTGCCAGCGAACCCACCGTGGGACAGGGCTATGGCTACACCTTC.

The rearrangement uses TRBV7-6 and TRBJ2-3; 12 bases fit TRBD2. The CDR3 is 21 amino acids. Per the germline V gene, CDR1 is SGHVS and CDR2 is FNYEAQ. The ends lost 0 bases at V and 3 bases at J; junction bases unmatched: 16. The CDR3 here is CASSLAPRFLAGGIRTDTQYF. CDR3 DNA sequence: TGTGCCAGCAGCTTAGCTCCAAGGTTTCTAGCGGGAGGGATTCGGACAGATACGCAGTATTTT.

The chain is built from TRBV29-1 and TRBJ1-2; D uncertain. The germline V gene encodes CDR1 SQVTM and CDR2 ANQGSEA. This CDR3 has 14 residues. V was pared by 0 bases and J by 2 bases, with 10 bases between. In nucleotides, the CDR3 is TGCAGCGTTGAAGATTTAGGCAGGAACTATGGCTACACCTTC. This encodes CSVEDLGRNYGYTF.

A single count supports this clone. CDR3 DNA: TGTGCCAGCAGTGAATACTCCCAGGGACTTCTCTATGGCTACACCTTC. Protein product: CASSEYSQGLLYGYTF. The V gene is TRBV6-1, the J gene TRBJ1-2; a possible D gene is TRBD1 (5 bases). Germline CDR1 MNHNS, CDR2 SASEGT. V dropped 2 bases and J dropped 4 bases, with 17 bases sitting between them. This CDR3 is 16 amino acids long.

Comments on this clone: One junction end does not reproduce the germline sequence, and a read error may be involved. The chain recombines TRBV7-9 with TRBJ2-5; 8 bases agree with TRBD1. The V gene's germline CDR1 is SEHNR and CDR2 FQNEAQ (reference sequence). This CDR3 has 17 amino acids. Written as DNA, the CDR3 is TGTTCCAGCAGCTCACTAACTGGACAGGGCTGGCGGGAGACCCAGTACTTC. It yields the protein CSSSSLTGQGWRETQYF.

V usage is TRBV5-6 and J usage is TRBJ2-1, with 7 bases aligning to TRBD1. The CDR3 has 14 residues. Germline loops: CDR1 SGHDT, CDR2 YYEEEE. The junction had 9 bases not matched to a gene; V was cut back by 4 bases and J by 8 bases. CDR3: CASSLQGIGDEQFF. The DNA of the CDR3 is TGTGCCAGCAGCCTACAGGGGATCGGCGATGAGCAGTTCTTC.

The rearrangement uses TRBV6-1 and TRBJ1-5, with 7 bases fitting TRBD1. The CDR3 has 15 residues. The V gene end was trimmed by 4 bases and the J gene end by 3 bases; junction bases not matched to a gene: 6. Looked up from germline, CDR1 is MNHNS and CDR2 is SASEGT. Here the CDR3 reads CASSARGEANQPQHF. As DNA, the CDR3 is TGTGCCAGCAGTGCCAGGGGGGAAGCCAATCAGCCCCAGCATTTT.

Worth noting for this clone: The junction does not match germline at one end; this may be a read error. The rearrangement joins TRBV9 to TRBJ1-2, with 8 bases identical to TRBD1. The CDR3 has 17 amino acids. CDR1 is SGDLS, CDR2 YYNGEE, per germline. The CDR3 here is CVSRGYGGQGQAHGYTF. CDR3 sequence (DNA): TGTGTCAGCAGAGGGTACGGGGGGCAGGGACAGGCACATGGCTACACCTTC. Supplemented by reference TRBV9 and TRBJ1-2, the full variable domain reads DSGVTQTPKHLITATGQRVTLRCSPRSGDLSVYWYQQSLDQGLQFLIQYYNGEERAKGNILERFSAQQFPDLHSELNLSSLELGDSALYFCVSRGYGGQGQAHGYTFGSGTRLTVV.

The V call is TRBV30, the J call TRBJ1-3; 7 positions match TRBD1. The V gene end was trimmed by 0 bases and the J gene end by 3 bases; junction bases not matched to a gene: 5. Germline lookup yields CDR1 GTSNPN and CDR2 SVGIG (reference sequence). The CDR3 loop spans 15 amino acids. CDR3 region: CAWSVEGAIGNTIYF. The CDR3 nucleotides read TGTGCCTGGAGTGTCGAGGGGGCGATTGGAAACACCATATATTTT.

The V and J genes are TRBV23-1 and TRBJ2-1; 8 bases line up with TRBD1. TRBV23-1 is filed as an ORF, its function uncertain. J was trimmed by 2 bases and V by 2 bases; bases with no gene match: 11. This CDR3 has 18 residues. DNA for the CDR3: TGCGCCAGCAGTCAAATCCGTCATTCACAGGGGGCCTACAATGAGCAGTTCTTC. As protein: CASSQIRHSQGAYNEQFF.

This chain joins TRBV5-6 and TRBJ1-3; a possible D gene is TRBD1 (5 bases). Trimming pared 6 bases from V and 1 base from J, leaving 20 bases between. CDR1 is SGHDT, CDR2 YYEEEE, per germline. The CDR3 sequence is 17 residues long. The CDR3 nucleotides read TGTGCCAGCAACCCGTGCAGGGCCCCGACGTCTGGAAACACCATATATTTT. Protein product: CASNPCRAPTSGNTIYF.

J is TRBJ1-4 and V is TRBV19; TRBD1 matches 9 bases. Trimming took 1 base from V and 0 from J; bases not matched to a gene: 3. The CDR3 sequence is 17 residues long. Germline lookup yields CDR1 LNHDA and CDR2 SQIVND (reference sequence). The CDR3 nucleotides are TGTGCCAGTAGTATAGGACGACAGGGGGCAACTAATGAAAAACTGTTTTTT. The encoded protein is CASSIGRQGATNEKLFF.

This clone was observed a few times. The gene calls are TRBV7-9 and TRBJ2-2; TRBD1 matches 8 bases. CDR3 length equals 15 residues. The germline V gene encodes CDR1 SEHNR and CDR2 FQNEAQ (reference sequence). V was pared by 6 bases and J by 5 bases, with 8 bases of the junction left unmatched. The CDR3 region has the DNA TGTGCCAGCAGAACCGGACAGGGTAGAACCGGGGAGCTGTTTTTT. Translation gives CASRTGQGRTGELFF.

The chain links TRBV5-6 to TRBJ2-3, with TRBD2 identical over 9 bases. The V gene end was trimmed by 0 bases and the J gene end by 3 bases; junction bases not matched to a gene: 5. CDR3 length: 16 residues. The germline V gene encodes CDR1 SGHDT and CDR2 YYEEEE. The CDR3 region is CASSLVGGGVTDTQYF. CDR3 sequence (DNA): TGTGCCAGCAGCTTGGTGGGCGGGGGGGTGACAGATACGCAGTATTTT.

The V gene is TRBV18, the J gene TRBJ1-5; tentatively, D is TRBD1 (5 bases). The CDR3 is 14 residues long. V lost 1 base, J lost 4 bases, and 8 bases lay in between. The germline gives CDR1 KGHSH, CDR2 LQKENI. CDR3 sequence reads: CASSPREGNQPQHF. The CDR3 DNA follows: TGTGCCAGCTCACCACGGGAGGGGAATCAGCCCCAGCATTTT. The whole variable domain, filled in from reference TRBV18 and TRBJ1-5, reads NAGVMQNPRHLVRRRGQEARLRCSPMKGHSHVYWYRQLPEEGLKFMVYLQKENIIDESGMPKERFSAEFPKEGPSILRIQQVVRGDSAAYFCASSPREGNQPQHFGDGTRLSIL.

This chain links TRBV5-5 with TRBJ1-4; tentatively, D is TRBD1 (5 bases). Trimming stripped 4 bases from V and 6 bases from J, with 19 bases between. Per the germline V gene, CDR1 is SGHKS and CDR2 is YYEKEE (reference sequence). The CDR3 totals 16 residues. The CDR3 sequence is CASSPNGGWGDEKLFF. CDR3 coding DNA: TGTGCCAGCAGCCCTAATGGAGGCTGGGGGGATGAAAAACTGTTTTTT.

Remarks on this clone: Germline and junction disagree at one end, which may indicate a read error. The chain links TRBV25-1 to TRBJ2-5, with D tentatively TRBD2 (5 bases). In germline, CDR1 is MGHDK, CDR2 SYGVNS. The CDR3 extends over 14 amino acids. This CDR3 reads CASSEGLNGETQHF. CDR3 DNA sequence: TGTGCCAGCAGTGAAGGCCTCAACGGGGAGACCCAGCACTTC.

Concerning this clone itself: The CDR3 ends on some other residue instead of the conserved phenylalanine or tryptophan, so this is likely a read error. Because the CDR3's place on the DNA is in doubt, the DNA is left out and the CDR3 is given as listed by TCRdb. This chain joins TRBV5-4 and TRBJ1-4; TRBD1, the table's D call, was not compared with the DNA. From its first to its last residue, the CDR3 has 9 amino acids. Germline V gene data show CDR1 as SGHNT and CDR2 as YYREEE (reference sequence). The CDR3 sequence is CASSLDNTL.

V and J are TRBV7-2 and TRBJ1-1, with unresolved D. The germline gives CDR1 SGHTA, CDR2 FQGNSA. V lost 5 bases and J 5 bases, leaving 9 bases between the germline ends. There are 12 residues in the CDR3. In nucleotides, the CDR3 is TGTGCCAGCAGCATGGGAGGGACTGAAGCTTTCTTT. It encodes CASSMGGTEAFF.

This clone was seen a few times. V and J are TRBV2 and TRBJ1-1, with D possibly being TRBD1 (6 bases). The germline V gene has CDR1 SNHLY and CDR2 FYNNEI. The V and J ends lost 6 bases and 4 bases respectively, with 15 bases between them. The CDR3 sequence is 14 residues long. Here the CDR3 DNA reads TGTGCCAGCAGGGCCCAGGGGTCGATCACTGAAGCTTTCTTT. Translation gives CASRAQGSITEAFF.

This sequence joins TRBV19 and TRBJ1-5, with a possible D match to TRBD1 (5 bases). Germline-derived CDR1 and CDR2 are LNHDA and SQIVND (reference sequence). CDR3 length equals 14 residues. Between the trimmed V and J ends, which lost 1 base and 7 bases, there was a span of 11 bases. In DNA form, the CDR3 reads TGTGCCAGTAGTATAGCAGGGAACGGGCAGCCCCAGCATTTT. Its translation is CASSIAGNGQPQHF.

This clone came up a few times. The chain has TRBV9 and TRBJ2-5, with 10 bases lining up with TRBD2. Trimming removed 0 bases from V and 3 bases from J; junction bases left unmatched: 5. CDR3 length equals 16 residues. The germline V gene encodes CDR1 SGDLS and CDR2 YYNGEE. This chain's CDR3 is CASSVGSGLAEETQYF. The DNA for the CDR3 is TGTGCCAGCAGCGTAGGTTCCGGACTAGCGGAAGAGACCCAGTACTTC. Full variable domain (outside the CDR3, taken from reference TRBV9 and TRBJ2-5): DSGVTQTPKHLITATGQRVTLRCSPRSGDLSVYWYQQSLDQGLQFLIQYYNGEERAKGNILERFSAQQFPDLHSELNLSSLELGDSALYFCASSVGSGLAEETQYFGPGTRLLVL.

This clone was detected a few times. The chain recombines TRBV10-3 with TRBJ2-1; 9 bases match TRBD2. The V gene's germline CDR1 is ENHRY and CDR2 SYGVKD. V gave up 0 bases and J gave up 6 bases; unmatched junction bases: 9. The CDR3 length is 17 residues. The CDR3 here is CAISESRASGDFNEQFF. The CDR3 coding sequence is TGTGCCATCAGTGAGTCGCGGGCTAGCGGGGATTTCAATGAGCAGTTCTTC.

The chain employs TRBV5-1 and TRBJ2-7, with TRBD2 matching over 14 bases. This CDR3 spans 18 amino acids. Germline assignment: CDR1 SGHRS and CDR2 YFSETQ. J gave up 4 bases and V 0 bases, and 9 bases lay outside the gene matches. Here the CDR3 reads CASSLDWGLAGVTYEQYF. DNA for the CDR3: TGCGCCAGCAGCTTGGACTGGGGACTAGCGGGAGTGACATACGAGCAGTACTTC.

This chain joins TRBV13 and TRBJ2-1, with 8 bases lining up with TRBD2. Germline V gene data show CDR1 as PRHDT and CDR2 as FYEKMQ (reference sequence). J gave up 3 bases and V 5 bases, and 12 bases lay outside the gene matches. The CDR3 spans 17 residues. The CDR3 DNA reads as TGTGCCAGCAGCCCAACGGGCGGGAGGAGGAGCTACAATGAGCAGTTCTTC. This encodes CASSPTGGRRSYNEQFF.

This clone appeared a few times. The chain links TRBV4-3 to TRBJ1-1, with a possible D match to TRBD1 (5 bases). Germline CDR1 and CDR2: LGHNA and YSLEER. This CDR3 spans 15 amino acids. The ends were cut back, 0 bases at V and 11 bases at J, with 19 bases in the middle. The CDR3 bases are TGCGCCAGCAGCCAAGAAGCTGGGGCAGTAAGTAGGGCTTTCTTT. Its translation is CASSQEAGAVSRAFF.